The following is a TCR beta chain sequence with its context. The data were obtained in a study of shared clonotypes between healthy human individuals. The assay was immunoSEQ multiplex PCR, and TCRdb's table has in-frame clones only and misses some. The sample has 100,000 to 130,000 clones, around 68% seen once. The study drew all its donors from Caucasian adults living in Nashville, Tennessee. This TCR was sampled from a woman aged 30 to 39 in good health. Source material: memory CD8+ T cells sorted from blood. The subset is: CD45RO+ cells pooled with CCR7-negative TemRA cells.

The DNA for the CDR3 is TGTGCCAGCAGCTCCCTAGCGGCAACCTACGAGCAGTACTTC. Translation gives CASSSLAATYEQYF. This rearrangement joins TRBV27 to TRBJ2-7, with 7 positions matching TRBD2. The CDR3 is made up of 14 amino acids. Losses at the gene ends were 6 bases for V and 2 bases for J; bases not matched to a gene: 7. CDR1 and CDR2 (germline): MNHEY, SMNVEV (reference sequence).